The sequence of this T cell receptor beta chain was determined in a study of CD8 T cells in ankylosing spondylitis. General study results and limits: A subset of motif variants has previously been described in the synovial fluid and blood of reactive arthritis. Disease-linked clones displayed a CD8+ phenotype and appeared relatively rarely in peripheral blood. According to the report, clones linked to the disease were significantly enriched in matched synovial fluid samples taken from ankylosing spondylitis patients. Typical of ankylosing spondylitis blood, it appeared, was a TCR beta motif of under 10 highly homologous variants.

In regard to this clonotype: Its antigen is as yet unknown.

Making use of molecular barcodes, quantitative 5'-RACE generated TCR beta libraries. TCRdb fed the 5' RACE reads into MiXCR, producing one record per CDR3 protein. The data show 700,000 or so distinct CDR3 sequences, 19% seen once. Sequencing used blood, either unsorted or a sorted T cell fraction (not recorded which). The sequence was obtained from a male donor with ankylosing spondylitis.

CDR3: CASSLLAGVDFVDEQFF. The CDR3 DNA follows: TGTGCCAGCAGCTTGCTAGCGGGAGTAGATTTTGTGGATGAGCAGTTCTTC. J is TRBJ2-1 and V is TRBV5-6, with 10 nucleotides matching TRBD2. This CDR3 has 17 amino acids. Per the germline V gene, CDR1 is SGHDT and CDR2 is YYEEEE. V lost 1 base, J lost 8 bases, and 12 bases stayed unmatched.